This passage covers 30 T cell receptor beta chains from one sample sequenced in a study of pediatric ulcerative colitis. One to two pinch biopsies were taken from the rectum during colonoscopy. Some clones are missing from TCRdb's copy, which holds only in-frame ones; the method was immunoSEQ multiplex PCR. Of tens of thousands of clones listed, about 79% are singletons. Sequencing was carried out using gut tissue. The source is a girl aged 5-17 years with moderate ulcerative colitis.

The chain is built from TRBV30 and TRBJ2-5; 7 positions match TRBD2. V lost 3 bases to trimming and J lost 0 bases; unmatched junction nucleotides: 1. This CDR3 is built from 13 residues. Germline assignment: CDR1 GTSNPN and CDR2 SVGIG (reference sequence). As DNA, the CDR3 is TGTGCCTGGAGCGGGGGGTACCAAGAGACCCAGTACTTC. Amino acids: CAWSGGYQETQYF.

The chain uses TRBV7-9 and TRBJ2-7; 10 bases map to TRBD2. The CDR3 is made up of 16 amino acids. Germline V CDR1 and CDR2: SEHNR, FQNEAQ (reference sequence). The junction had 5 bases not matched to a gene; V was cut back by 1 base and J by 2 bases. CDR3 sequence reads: CASSLGLAGEAYEQYF. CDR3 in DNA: TGTGCCAGCAGCTTAGGTCTAGCGGGAGAGGCCTACGAGCAGTACTTC.

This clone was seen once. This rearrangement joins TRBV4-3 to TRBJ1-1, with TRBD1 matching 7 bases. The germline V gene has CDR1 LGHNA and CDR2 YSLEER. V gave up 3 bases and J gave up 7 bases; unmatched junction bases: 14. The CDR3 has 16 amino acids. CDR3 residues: CASSHPRVGTEGEAFF. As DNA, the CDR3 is TGCGCCAGCAGCCATCCCAGGGTAGGGACAGAGGGTGAAGCTTTCTTT.

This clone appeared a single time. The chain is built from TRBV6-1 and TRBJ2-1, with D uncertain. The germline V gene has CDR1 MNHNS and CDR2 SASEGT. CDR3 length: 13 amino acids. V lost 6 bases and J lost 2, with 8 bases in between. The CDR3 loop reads CASRESTYNEQFF. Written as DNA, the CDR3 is TGTGCCAGCAGGGAGTCGACCTACAATGAGCAGTTCTTC.

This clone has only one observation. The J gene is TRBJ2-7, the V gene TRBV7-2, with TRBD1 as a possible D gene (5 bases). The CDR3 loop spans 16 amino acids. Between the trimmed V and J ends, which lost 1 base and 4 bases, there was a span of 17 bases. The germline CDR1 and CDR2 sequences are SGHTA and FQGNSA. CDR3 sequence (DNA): TGTGCCAGCAGCTTAGTGGCGGAAGGGGTGGGTTACGAGCAGTACTTC. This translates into CASSLVAEGVGYEQYF.

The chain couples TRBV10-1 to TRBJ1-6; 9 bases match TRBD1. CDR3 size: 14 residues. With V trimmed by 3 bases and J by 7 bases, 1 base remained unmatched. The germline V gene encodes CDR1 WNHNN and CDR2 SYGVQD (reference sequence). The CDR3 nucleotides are TGCGCCAGCAGTGAAGGACAGGGGAATTCACCCCTCCACTTT. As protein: CASSEGQGNSPLHF.

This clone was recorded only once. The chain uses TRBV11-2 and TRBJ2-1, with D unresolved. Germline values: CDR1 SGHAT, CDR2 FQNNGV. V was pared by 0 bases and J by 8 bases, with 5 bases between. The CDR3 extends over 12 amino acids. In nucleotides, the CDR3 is TGTGCCAGCAGCTTAGATCGCTATGAGCAGTTCTTC. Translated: CASSLDRYEQFF.

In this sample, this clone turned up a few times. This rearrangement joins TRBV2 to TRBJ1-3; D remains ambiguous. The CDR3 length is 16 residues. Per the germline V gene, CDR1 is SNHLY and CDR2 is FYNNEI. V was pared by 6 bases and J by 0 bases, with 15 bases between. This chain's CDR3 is CASSPAGGNSGNTIYF. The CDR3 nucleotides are TGTGCCAGCAGCCCAGCGGGAGGGAACTCTGGAAACACCATATATTTT.

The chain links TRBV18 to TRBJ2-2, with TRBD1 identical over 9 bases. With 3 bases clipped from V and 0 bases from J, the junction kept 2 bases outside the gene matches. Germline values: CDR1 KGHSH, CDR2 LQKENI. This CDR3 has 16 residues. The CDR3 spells CASSPTGGPNTGELFF. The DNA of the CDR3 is TGTGCCAGCTCACCGACAGGGGGACCGAACACCGGGGAGCTGTTTTTT.

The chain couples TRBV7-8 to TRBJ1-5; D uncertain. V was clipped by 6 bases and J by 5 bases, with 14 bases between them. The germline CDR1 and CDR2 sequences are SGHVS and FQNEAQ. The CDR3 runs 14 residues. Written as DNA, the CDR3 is TGTGCCAGCAGTCCGACCTATACTCATCAGCCCCAGCATTTT. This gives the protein CASSPTYTHQPQHF.

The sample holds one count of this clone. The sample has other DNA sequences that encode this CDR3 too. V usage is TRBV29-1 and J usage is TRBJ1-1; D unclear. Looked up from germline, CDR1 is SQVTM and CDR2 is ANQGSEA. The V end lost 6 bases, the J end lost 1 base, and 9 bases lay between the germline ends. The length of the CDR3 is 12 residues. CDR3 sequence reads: CSVLQGNTEAFF. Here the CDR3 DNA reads TGCAGCGTCTTACAAGGGAACACTGAAGCTTTCTTT. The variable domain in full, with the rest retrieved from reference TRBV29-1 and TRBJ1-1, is SAVISQKPSRDICQRGTSLTIQCQVDSQVTMMFWYRQQPGQSLTLIATANQGSEATYESGFVIDKFPISRPNLTFSTLTVSNMSPEDSSIYLCSVLQGNTEAFFGQGTRLTVV.

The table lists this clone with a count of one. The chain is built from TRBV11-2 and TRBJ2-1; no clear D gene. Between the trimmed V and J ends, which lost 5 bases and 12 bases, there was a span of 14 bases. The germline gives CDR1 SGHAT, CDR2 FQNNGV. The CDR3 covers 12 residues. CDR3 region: CASSLPQLAQFF. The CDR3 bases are TGTGCCAGCAGCCTCCCACAATTAGCGCAGTTCTTC.

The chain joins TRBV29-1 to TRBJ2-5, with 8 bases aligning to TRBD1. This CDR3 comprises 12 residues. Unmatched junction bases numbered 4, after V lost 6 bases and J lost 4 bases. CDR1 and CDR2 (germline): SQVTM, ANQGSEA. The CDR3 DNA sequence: TGCAGCGTGGGGGACAGGCGAGAGACCCAGTACTTC. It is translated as CSVGDRRETQYF.

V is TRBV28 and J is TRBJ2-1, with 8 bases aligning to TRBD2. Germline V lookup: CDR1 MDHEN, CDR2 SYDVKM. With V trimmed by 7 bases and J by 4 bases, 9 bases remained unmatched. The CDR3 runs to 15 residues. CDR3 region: CASKEAGGPYNEQFF. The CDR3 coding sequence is TGTGCCAGCAAGGAGGCGGGGGGCCCTTACAATGAGCAGTTCTTC.

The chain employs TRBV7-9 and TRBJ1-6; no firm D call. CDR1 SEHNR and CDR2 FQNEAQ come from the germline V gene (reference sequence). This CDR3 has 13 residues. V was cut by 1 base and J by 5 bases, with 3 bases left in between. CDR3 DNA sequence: TGTGCCAGCAGCTTAGGGGATAATTCACCCCTCCACTTT. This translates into CASSLGDNSPLHF.

The CDR3 loop is CAWSPPGAAGGYTF. In DNA form, the CDR3 reads TGTGCCTGGAGCCCCCCGGGGGCGGCGGGTGGCTACACCTTC. This chain connects TRBV30 to TRBJ1-2; D perhaps matches TRBD1 (6 bases). The V and J ends lost 3 bases and 7 bases respectively, with 18 bases between them. In germline, CDR1 is GTSNPN, CDR2 SVGIG (reference sequence). The CDR3 is 14 amino acids.

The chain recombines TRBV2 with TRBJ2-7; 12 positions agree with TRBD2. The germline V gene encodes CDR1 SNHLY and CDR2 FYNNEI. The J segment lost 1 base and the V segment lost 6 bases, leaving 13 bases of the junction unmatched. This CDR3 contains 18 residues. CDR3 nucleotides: TGTGCCAGCAGGTCAACCCCGGGACTAGCGGGCGCATCCTACGAGCAGTACTTC. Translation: CASRSTPGLAGASYEQYF. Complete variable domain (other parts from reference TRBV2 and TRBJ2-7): EPEVTQTPSHQVTQMGQEVILRCVPISNHLYFYWYRQILGQKVEFLVSFYNNEISEKSEIFDDQFSVERPDGSNFTLKIRSTKLEDSAMYFCASRSTPGLAGASYEQYFGPGTRLTVT.

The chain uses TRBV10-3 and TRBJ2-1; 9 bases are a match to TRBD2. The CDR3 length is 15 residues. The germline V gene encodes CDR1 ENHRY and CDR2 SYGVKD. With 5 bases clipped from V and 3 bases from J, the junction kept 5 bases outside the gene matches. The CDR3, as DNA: TGTGCCATCAGTTGGCTAGCGGGGTACTACAATGAGCAGTTCTTC. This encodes CAISWLAGYYNEQFF.

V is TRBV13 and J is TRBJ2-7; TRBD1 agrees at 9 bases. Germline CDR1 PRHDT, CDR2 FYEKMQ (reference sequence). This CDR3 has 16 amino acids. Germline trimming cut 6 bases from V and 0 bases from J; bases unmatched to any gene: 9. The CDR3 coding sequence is TGTGCCAGCAGGGAAGCCGGGACAGGGTCCTCCTACGAGCAGTACTTC. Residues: CASREAGTGSSYEQYF.

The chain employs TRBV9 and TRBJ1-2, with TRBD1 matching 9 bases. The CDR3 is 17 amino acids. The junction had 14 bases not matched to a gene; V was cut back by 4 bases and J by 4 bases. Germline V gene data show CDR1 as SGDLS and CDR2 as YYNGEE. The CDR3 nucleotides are TGTGCCAGCAGCCCCGGGACAGGGTGGTCGCCTAGCTATGGCTACACCTTC. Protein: CASSPGTGWSPSYGYTF.

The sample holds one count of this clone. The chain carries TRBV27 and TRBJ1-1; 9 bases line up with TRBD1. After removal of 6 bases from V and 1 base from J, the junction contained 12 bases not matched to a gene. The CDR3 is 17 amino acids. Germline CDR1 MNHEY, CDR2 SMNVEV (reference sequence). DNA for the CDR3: TGTGCCAGCAGCCCGGGACAGGGAGTTTTAACGAACACTGAAGCTTTCTTT. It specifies CASSPGQGVLTNTEAFF.

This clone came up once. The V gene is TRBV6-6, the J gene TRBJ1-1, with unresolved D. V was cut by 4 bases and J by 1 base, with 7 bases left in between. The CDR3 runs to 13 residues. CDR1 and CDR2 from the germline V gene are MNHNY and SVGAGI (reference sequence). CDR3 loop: CASSSRQNTEAFF. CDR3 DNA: TGTGCCAGCAGTTCCAGACAGAACACTGAAGCTTTCTTT.

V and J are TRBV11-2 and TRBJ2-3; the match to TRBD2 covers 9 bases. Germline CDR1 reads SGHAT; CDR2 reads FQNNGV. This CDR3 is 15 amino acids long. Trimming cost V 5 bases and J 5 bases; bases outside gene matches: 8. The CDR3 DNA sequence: TGTGCCAGCAGCCCCGGGATAGCGGGAGTAGATACGCAGTATTTT. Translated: CASSPGIAGVDTQYF.

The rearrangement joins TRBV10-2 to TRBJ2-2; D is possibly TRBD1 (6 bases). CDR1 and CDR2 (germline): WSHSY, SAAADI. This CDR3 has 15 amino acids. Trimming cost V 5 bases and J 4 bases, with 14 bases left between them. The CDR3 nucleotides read TGCGCCAGCAGTAGCAGGGGCCTGGGCACCGGGGAGCTGTTTTTT. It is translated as CASSSRGLGTGELFF.

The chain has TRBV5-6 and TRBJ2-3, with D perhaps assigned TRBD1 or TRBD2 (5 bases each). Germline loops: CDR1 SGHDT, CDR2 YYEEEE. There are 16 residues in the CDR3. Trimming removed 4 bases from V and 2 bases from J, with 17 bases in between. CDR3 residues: CASSPGTGPYTDTQYF. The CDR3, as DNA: TGTGCCAGCAGCCCGGGGACCGGGCCCTACACAGATACGCAGTATTTT. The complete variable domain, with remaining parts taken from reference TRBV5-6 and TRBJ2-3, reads DAGVTQSPTHLIKTRGQQVTLRCSPKSGHDTVSWYQQALGQGPQFIFQYYEEEERQRGNFPDRFSGHQFPNYSSELNVNALLLGDSALYLCASSPGTGPYTDTQYFGPGTRLTVL.

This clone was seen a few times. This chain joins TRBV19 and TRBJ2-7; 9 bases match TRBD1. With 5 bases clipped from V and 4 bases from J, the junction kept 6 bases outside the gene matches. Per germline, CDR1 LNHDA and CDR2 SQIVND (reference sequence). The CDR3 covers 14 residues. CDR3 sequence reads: CASSLRTGVYEQYF. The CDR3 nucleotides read TGTGCCAGTAGTCTCCGGACAGGGGTTTACGAGCAGTACTTC.

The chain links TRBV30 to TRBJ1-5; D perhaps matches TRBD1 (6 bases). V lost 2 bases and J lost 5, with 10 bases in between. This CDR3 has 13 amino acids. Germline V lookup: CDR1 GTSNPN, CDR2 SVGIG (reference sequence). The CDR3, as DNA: TGTGCCTGGAGTTTAAGACAGGATCAGCCCCAGCATTTT. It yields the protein CAWSLRQDQPQHF.

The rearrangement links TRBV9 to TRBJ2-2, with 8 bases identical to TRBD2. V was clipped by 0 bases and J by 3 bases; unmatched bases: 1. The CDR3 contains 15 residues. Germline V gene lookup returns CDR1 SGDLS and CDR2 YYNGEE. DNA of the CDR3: TGTGCCAGCAGCGTAGGTAGCGGGGACACCGGGGAGCTGTTTTTT. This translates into CASSVGSGDTGELFF.

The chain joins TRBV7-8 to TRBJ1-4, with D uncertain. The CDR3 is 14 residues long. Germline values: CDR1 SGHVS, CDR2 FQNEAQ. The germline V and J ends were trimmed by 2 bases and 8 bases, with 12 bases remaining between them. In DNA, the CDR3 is TGTGCCAGCAGCTTATTAACCGCCCGGGAAAAACTGTTTTTT. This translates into CASSLLTAREKLFF. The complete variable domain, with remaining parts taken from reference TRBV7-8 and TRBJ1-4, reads GAGVSQSPRYKVAKRGQDVALRCDPISGHVSLFWYQQALGQGPEFLTYFQNEAQLDKSGLPSDRFFAERPEGSVSTLKIQRTQQEDSAVYLCASSLLTAREKLFFGSGTQLSVL.

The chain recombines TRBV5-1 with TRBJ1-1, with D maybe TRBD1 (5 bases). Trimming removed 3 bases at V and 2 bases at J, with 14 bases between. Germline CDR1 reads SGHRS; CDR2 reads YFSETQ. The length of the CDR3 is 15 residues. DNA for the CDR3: TGCGCCAGCAGCTCATCAGGGTCGGTAAACACTGAAGCTTTCTTT. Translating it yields CASSSSGSVNTEAFF.